Shown below are 18 T cell receptor beta chains from a single sample sequenced in a study of PD-1 blockade in mismatch repair-deficient tumors. Sequencing was performed with immunoSEQ multiplex PCR; in TCRdb, only in-frame clones are kept and a portion is missing. The sample carries roughly 38,000 clones, around four fifths recorded once. The sequencing used PBMCs, collected around 38 weeks after starting pembrolizumab. All receptors come from an adult with mismatch repair-deficient cancer.

V gene TRBV29-1 combines with J gene TRBJ2-5; 7 bases are a match to TRBD1. Germline CDR1 is SQVTM and CDR2 is ANQGSEA. With V trimmed by 5 bases and J by 5 bases, 8 bases remained unmatched. CDR3 length: 13 amino acids. The DNA of the CDR3 is TGCAGCGTTATTAAAGGGGGCGGGGAGACCCAGTACTTC. This translates into CSVIKGGGETQYF.

The chain's CDR3 is CASSPSLGGTDTQYF. The CDR3, as DNA: TGCGCCAGCAGCCCATCCCTGGGGGGAACAGATACGCAGTATTTT. The V call is TRBV5-1, the J call TRBJ2-3; possibly TRBD2 for D (6 bases). Germline CDR1 SGHRS, CDR2 YFSETQ. V was shortened by 4 bases and J by 3 bases, with 15 bases between the two germline ends. CDR3 length: 15 residues.

The chain uses TRBV5-5 and TRBJ2-7; TRBD1 agrees at 7 bases. Per the germline V gene, CDR1 is SGHKS and CDR2 is YYEKEE (reference sequence). V was pared by 5 bases and J by 5 bases, with 13 bases of the junction left unmatched. This CDR3 comprises 15 residues. The CDR3 region has the DNA TGTGCCAGCAGGCCTACAGGGGCTAAGCTACACGAGCAGTACTTC. Protein sequence: CASRPTGAKLHEQYF.

V gene TRBV10-1 combines with J gene TRBJ2-7, with 9 bases that match TRBD1. This CDR3 comprises 12 residues. Germline loops: CDR1 WNHNN, CDR2 SYGVQD (reference sequence). Unmatched junction bases numbered 6, after V lost 10 bases and J lost 5 bases. The CDR3 here is CATRDRDHEQYF. In nucleotides, the CDR3 is TGCGCCACCAGGGACAGGGACCACGAGCAGTACTTC.

This clone appeared once. The J gene is TRBJ2-6, the V gene TRBV7-8; a weak D match, TRBD2 (5 bases). Germline CDR1 and CDR2: SGHVS and FQNEAQ. This CDR3 is built from 20 residues. Deletions cut 4 bases from V and 2 bases from J, with 24 bases between. CDR3 amino acids: CASSSRSRWKGEAGANVLTF. The CDR3 nucleotides are TGTGCCAGCAGCTCCAGATCTCGGTGGAAGGGAGAAGCTGGGGCCAACGTCCTGACTTTC.

In DNA form, the CDR3 reads TGTGCCAGCAGTCCCCGACTAGCGGGAGGGCCAAGGGAGACCCAGTACTTC. It encodes CASSPRLAGGPRETQYF. The chain recombines TRBV28 with TRBJ2-5, with 14 bases aligning to TRBD2. The V gene's germline CDR1 is MDHEN and CDR2 SYDVKM. There are 17 residues in the CDR3. Trimming cost V 5 bases and J 5 bases; bases outside gene matches: 10. Based on the CDR3 plus reference TRBV28 and TRBJ2-5, the full variable domain is DVKVTQSSRYLVKRTGEKVFLECVQDMDHENMFWYRQDPGLGLRLIYFSYDVKMKEKGDIPEGYSVSREKKERFSLILESASTNQTSMYLCASSPRLAGGPRETQYFGPGTRLLVL.

The rearrangement links TRBV30 to TRBJ2-3; 9 nucleotides line up with TRBD2. V lost 3 bases to trimming and J lost 3 bases; unmatched junction nucleotides: 7. CDR1 and CDR2 (germline): GTSNPN, SVGIG (reference sequence). This CDR3 has 15 residues. The CDR3 DNA reads TGTGCCTGGAGCCGGGTAGCGGGAGTGACAGATACGCAGTATTTT. Translating gives CAWSRVAGVTDTQYF.

The rearrangement joins TRBV5-1 to TRBJ2-5, with TRBD1 matching 11 bases. V trimming: 4 bases; J trimming: 5 bases; junction bases outside the gene matches: 7. The length of the CDR3 is 15 residues. Germline V lookup: CDR1 SGHRS, CDR2 YFSETQ. The CDR3 DNA reads as TGCGCCAGCAGCCGAGGACAGGGGGCGGTGGAGACCCAGTACTTC. It codes for CASSRGQGAVETQYF.

V gene TRBV7-9 combines with J gene TRBJ2-7, with 7 bases that match TRBD2. The V gene's germline CDR1 is SEHNR and CDR2 FQNEAQ (reference sequence). This CDR3 has 14 residues. Trimming removed 2 bases from V and 1 base from J; junction bases left unmatched: 2. CDR3 sequence (DNA): TGTGCCAGCAGCTTACTAGCGGCTTCCTACGAGCAGTACTTC. Its protein is CASSLLAASYEQYF.

This clone turned up a few times. The J gene is TRBJ2-3, the V gene TRBV11-3; 7 bases are a match to TRBD2. Trimming cost V 5 bases and J 6 bases; bases outside gene matches: 23. This CDR3 comprises 19 residues. Germline CDR1 and CDR2: SGHNT and YENEEA. The CDR3 loop reads CASSPPLLWGEGRSDTQYF. The CDR3 nucleotides are TGTGCCAGCAGCCCACCCCTTCTCTGGGGGGAGGGCAGGTCGGATACGCAGTATTTT.

This sequence joins TRBV11-2 and TRBJ2-5, with D possibly matching TRBD2 (6 bases). Germline V CDR1 and CDR2: SGHAT, FQNNGV. V was trimmed by 0 bases and J by 5 bases, leaving 13 bases between them. This CDR3 is 15 amino acids long. The CDR3 protein is CASSLDAPAGETQYF. The CDR3 region has the DNA TGTGCCAGCAGCTTAGATGCTCCGGCGGGGGAGACCCAGTACTTC.

This chain joins TRBV4-1 and TRBJ1-4; D may be TRBD1 (6 bases). The CDR3 runs 16 residues. V was cut by 0 bases and J by 8 bases, with 16 bases left in between. In germline, CDR1 is MGHRA, CDR2 YSYEKL. The CDR3 spells CASSQDSGGAGEKLFF. The DNA of the CDR3 is TGCGCCAGCAGCCAAGATAGTGGGGGGGCGGGCGAAAAACTGTTTTTT.

This clone appeared once. This rearrangement joins TRBV30 to TRBJ1-2; D is uncertain. The germline V and J ends were trimmed by 0 bases and 4 bases, with 9 bases remaining between them. Per germline, CDR1 GTSNPN and CDR2 SVGIG (reference sequence). The CDR3 runs 13 residues. Here the CDR3 DNA reads TGTGCCTGGAGTGTAATGGGAGGCTATGGCTACACCTTC. It is translated as CAWSVMGGYGYTF.

The chain combines TRBV7-9 with TRBJ2-3; 8 bases line up with TRBD2. The CDR3 is made up of 15 amino acids. The V gene end was trimmed by 7 bases and the J gene end by 4 bases; junction bases not matched to a gene: 10. Per germline, CDR1 SEHNR and CDR2 FQNEAQ (reference sequence). CDR3 sequence reads: CASIPGGVPADTQYF. DNA for the CDR3: TGTGCCAGCATCCCCGGGGGGGTCCCCGCAGATACGCAGTATTTT. Variable domain in full (rest from reference TRBV7-9 and TRBJ2-3): DTGVSQNPRHKITKRGQNVTFRCDPISEHNRLYWYRQTLGQGPEFLTYFQNEAQLEKSRLLSDRFSAERPKGSFSTLEIQRTEQGDSAMYLCASIPGGVPADTQYFGPGTRLTVL.

This clone has only a few counts. The V call is TRBV6-4, the J call TRBJ1-5; D is perhaps TRBD1 (6 bases). V was cut by 5 bases and J by 3 bases, with 11 bases left in between. The V gene's germline CDR1 is MRHNA and CDR2 SNTAGT. The CDR3 covers 14 residues. The DNA of the CDR3 is TGTGCCAGCAGTCCACAGGGAAACAATCAGCCCCAGCATTTT. The encoded protein is CASSPQGNNQPQHF.

The V gene is TRBV28, the J gene TRBJ1-2; 9 bases are a match to TRBD1. V lost 6 bases, J lost 6 bases, and 8 bases stayed unmatched. The CDR3 covers 14 residues. Germline loops: CDR1 MDHEN, CDR2 SYDVKM. The CDR3 coding sequence is TGTGCCAGCAGCACAGCCGGGACAGGGCATGGCTACACCTTC. Protein product: CASSTAGTGHGYTF.

As regards this clone: Other DNA sequences in the same sample also yield this CDR3. The chain is built from TRBV9 and TRBJ2-3; TRBD2 aligns across 8 bases. Trimming cost V 3 bases and J 4 bases; bases outside gene matches: 4. The germline V gene has CDR1 SGDLS and CDR2 YYNGEE. The CDR3 spans 14 residues. The CDR3 reads CASSASGRADTQYF. The CDR3 nucleotides read TGTGCCAGCAGCGCGAGCGGGAGAGCAGATACGCAGTATTTT.

The chain joins TRBV6-5 to TRBJ2-1, with D possibly being TRBD1 (5 bases). CDR1 and CDR2 from the germline V gene are MNHEY and SVGAGI. CDR3 length: 14 amino acids. Trimming pared 7 bases from V and 2 bases from J, leaving 12 bases between. CDR3: CASTLQGAYNEQFF. The CDR3 nucleotides read TGTGCCAGCACCCTACAAGGGGCCTACAATGAGCAGTTCTTC.